The clone carrying this TCR beta chain was picked up one time. Sequencing used immunoSEQ multiplex PCR; TCRdb keeps in-frame clones, though not all of them. The sample lists 60,000 or so clones, 80% to 90% occurring once. This sample is part of a study of T cell responses to AZD1222 COVID-19 vaccine. Trimming shortened V by 4 bases and J by 4 bases, and 14 bases separated the two germline ends. Germline assignment: CDR1 MNHEY and CDR2 SVGAGI. CDR3 length equals 15 residues. This TCR was recovered from an adult in good health. The rearrangement uses TRBV6-5 and TRBJ1-5; a weak D match, TRBD1 (6 bases). Material: peripheral blood, obtained on day 0 of AZD1222 vaccination. The CDR3 loop reads CASSSGAAGNQPQHF. In DNA form, the CDR3 reads TGTGCCAGCAGTTCAGGGGCCGCCGGAAATCAGCCCCAGCATTTT.